A selection of T cell receptor beta chains follows, all from one sample in a study of cytomegalovirus exposure and HLA in healthy donors. Sequenced by immunoSEQ multiplex PCR; TCRdb stores in-frame clones only, minus some. The table lists hundreds of thousands of clones, just under 70% of them singletons. The sample was PBMCs. The receptor source for this set is a man aged 35 to 55 in good health and CMV-seropositive. Both conserved end residues are trimmed from each CDR3. Fields, in order: V gene, CDR3 length, J gene, CDR3 protein.

TRBV14	13	TRBJ2-5	ASSPYRGLQETQY
TRBV9	11	TRBJ2-1	ASSQGIDYEQF
TRBV19	12	TRBJ1-4	ASSLDRGDEKLF
TRBV28	11	TRBJ2-7	ASSSLSSYEQY
TRBV6-6	13	.	ASSQASGVNYEQY
TRBV15	14	TRBJ2-7	ATSRVRTREGNEQY
TRBV7-9	11	TRBJ2-5	ASSFSVQETQY
TRBV5-4	13	TRBJ2-7	ASSPRMRGAHEQY
TRBV29-1	10	TRBJ1-2	SIDEGVHGYT
TRBV28	13	TRBJ1-6	ASSWGPSVNSPLH
TRBV7-2	9	TRBJ2-3	ASRGGDTQY
TRBV5-1	13	TRBJ1-4	ASSLAPGEDEKLF
TRBV29-1	15	TRBJ2-5	SAGRLWGASAGETQY
TRBV7-9	13	TRBJ1-2	ASSSRGGGDYGYT
TRBV4-2	16	TRBJ2-4	ASSPFERESWGKNIQY
TRBV5-1	13	TRBJ2-3	ASSSGSPGGDTQY
TRBV7-2	14	TRBJ2-7	ASSRRAGATSYEQY
TRBV13	15	TRBJ1-5	ASSLRGAGESNQPQH
TRBV6-5	11	TRBJ1-4	ASSDRGGEKLF
TRBV7-9	13	TRBJ2-7	SSSPGTGYTYEQY
TRBV7-8	14	TRBJ2-7	ASSLADRRYSYEQY
TRBV28	14	TRBJ2-5	ASSPIAGGPGETQY
TRBV2	10	TRBJ2-3	ANTGVSDTQY
TRBV6-5	10	TRBJ2-5	ASMDRAGEQY
TRBV19	12	TRBJ2-7	ASTAGGRSNEQY
TRBV19	13	TRBJ2-7	ASSTLEGLAYEQY
TRBV19	13	TRBJ1-6	ASSIGRGRNSPLH
TRBV7-6	14	TRBJ2-1	ASSLGVGGGPNEQF
TRBV19	14	TRBJ2-7	ASSIDTGPPFEEQY
TRBV7-2	9	TRBJ2-3	ASSAGISRR